Listed here are 27 T cell receptor beta chains from one sample, sequenced in a study of blood T cell repertoires in COVID-19. Assay: immunoSEQ multiplex PCR; the TCRdb copy retains only in-frame clones and omits some. The table shows tens of thousands of clones, with around 85% occurring only once. Sample: peripheral blood. Source of these receptors: a human donor in a cohort sampled during active COVID-19.

This chain uses TRBV28 with TRBJ1-2, with D tentatively TRBD1 (6 bases). The CDR3 is made up of 12 amino acids. Trimming pared 8 bases from V and 4 bases from J, leaving 11 bases between. CDR1 is MDHEN and CDR2 is SYDVKM in the germline V gene. CDR3 DNA sequence: TGTGCCAGCGGCGGACAGCTCTATGGCTACACCTTC. Translating it yields CASGGQLYGYTF.

The chain has TRBV7-2 and TRBJ2-5, with 8 bases fitting TRBD2. The CDR3 runs 16 residues. V was clipped by 3 bases and J by 0 bases; unmatched bases: 6. CDR1 and CDR2 from the germline V gene are SGHTA and FQGNSA. DNA for the CDR3: TGTGCCAGCAGCTTCGGTACTAGCGGAAACCAAGAGACCCAGTACTTC. Translating it yields CASSFGTSGNQETQYF.

The chain carries TRBV6-5 and TRBJ2-7; TRBD2 aligns across 13 bases. The germline V gene encodes CDR1 MNHEY and CDR2 SVGAGI. This CDR3 is 15 amino acids long. The trim removed 2 bases at V and 4 bases at J, leaving 2 bases unmatched. The CDR3 DNA reads as TGTGCCAGCAGTTACGGGACTAGCGGGACTTACGAGCAGTACTTC. Protein sequence: CASSYGTSGTYEQYF.

Written as DNA, the CDR3 is TGTGCCAGCAGCCAAGAAGGGGCCAGTCGCTATGGCTACACCTTC. It specifies CASSQEGASRYGYTF. The V call is TRBV3-1 (or the pseudogene TRBV3-2), the J call TRBJ1-2; D is perhaps TRBD1 (5 bases). This CDR3 region has 15 residues. Germline-derived CDR1 and CDR2 are LGHDT and YNNKEL (reference sequence). Trimming shortened V by 0 bases and J by 4 bases, and 12 bases separated the two germline ends.

This clone occurred a few times. J is TRBJ2-7 and V is TRBV5-1, with D maybe TRBD1 (6 bases). The CDR3 spans 12 residues. Germline V CDR1 and CDR2: SGHRS, YFSETQ. The ends were cut back, 7 bases at V and 5 bases at J, with 13 bases in the middle. The CDR3 sequence is CASGQTGHEQYF. The CDR3 DNA is TGCGCCAGCGGACAGACGGGGCACGAGCAGTACTTC.

V gene TRBV27 combines with J gene TRBJ1-6, with 7 bases fitting TRBD1. V was clipped by 2 bases and J by 7 bases; unmatched bases: 2. The CDR3 has 14 amino acids. CDR1 MNHEY and CDR2 SMNVEV come from the germline V gene (reference sequence). CDR3 region: CASSLRQGNSPLHF. CDR3 nucleotides: TGTGCCAGCAGTTTAAGACAGGGAAATTCACCCCTCCACTTT.

CDR3 region: CASSLDQAQNIQYF. DNA of the CDR3: TGCGCCAGCAGCCTTGACCAGGCCCAAAACATTCAGTACTTC. The rearrangement joins TRBV10-1 to TRBJ2-4, with D uncertain. CDR3 length: 14 residues. V lost 6 bases to trimming and J lost 5 bases, with 14 bases between them. CDR1 WNHNN and CDR2 SYGVQD come from the germline V gene (reference sequence).

This sequence joins TRBV9 and TRBJ2-3; D is perhaps TRBD2 (7 bases). V shed 4 bases and J shed 5 bases, with 17 bases lying between them. There are 15 residues in the CDR3. Germline V gives CDR1 SGDLS, CDR2 YYNGEE. The CDR3 DNA is TGTGCCAGCAGCATCTCGGGGGGCAAGGGAGATACGCAGTATTTT. This encodes CASSISGGKGDTQYF.

The chain links TRBV7-6 to TRBJ2-7, with 9 positions matching TRBD2. Germline loops: CDR1 SGHVS, CDR2 FNYEAQ. V gave up 1 base and J gave up 6 bases; unmatched junction bases: 10. The CDR3 covers 16 residues. In nucleotides, the CDR3 is TGTGCCAGCAGCTTAGGTATTAGCGGGAGTCGCCTCGAGCAGTACTTC. It yields the protein CASSLGISGSRLEQYF.

CDR3 DNA sequence: TGTGCCAGCAGTTCCTATAGCGGACCCGCGAATGAGCAGTTCTTC. It codes for CASSSYSGPANEQFF. The chain carries TRBV27 and TRBJ2-1, with a possible D match to TRBD2 (6 bases). This CDR3 has 15 residues. V was cut by 4 bases and J by 7 bases, with 17 bases left in between. Germline-derived CDR1 and CDR2 are MNHEY and SMNVEV (reference sequence).

The chain recombines TRBV5-1 with TRBJ2-2; 8 nucleotides align to TRBD1. The CDR3 has 16 residues. J lost 2 bases, V lost 5 bases, and 8 bases had no gene match. Germline CDR1 reads SGHRS; CDR2 reads YFSETQ. CDR3 coding DNA: TGCGCCAGCAGTCCGGGACAGGCTTTCAACACCGGGGAGCTGTTTTTT. This codes for CASSPGQAFNTGELFF.

The V and J genes are TRBV6-1 and TRBJ1-2; 7 positions match TRBD1. The CDR3 is 17 amino acids. V lost 4 bases to trimming and J lost 4 bases; unmatched junction nucleotides: 15. Germline V CDR1 and CDR2: MNHNS, SASEGT. The CDR3 nucleotides read TGTGCCAGCAGTGCTCCGGGATACGGGACAGTAACCTATGGCTACACCTTC. The encoded protein is CASSAPGYGTVTYGYTF.

V usage is TRBV7-2 and J usage is TRBJ2-2, with D possibly being TRBD2 (7 bases). Germline V gene data show CDR1 as SGHTA and CDR2 as FQGNSA. Between the trimmed V and J ends, which lost 4 bases and 5 bases, there was a span of 17 bases. The CDR3 extends over 16 amino acids. The CDR3 nucleotides read TGTGCCAGCAGCTGGGGACGGGGGGCGAGTACCGGGGAGCTGTTTTTT. It specifies CASSWGRGASTGELFF.

This clone has only a few counts. The chain employs TRBV3-1 (or the pseudogene TRBV3-2) and TRBJ2-2, with TRBD2 as a possible D gene (7 bases). Germline-derived CDR1 and CDR2 are LGHDT and YNNKEL (reference sequence). This CDR3 is 16 amino acids long. V shed 1 base and J shed 7 bases, with 16 bases lying between them. The CDR3 reads CASSQVSRGGYGELFF. The DNA of the CDR3 is TGTGCCAGCAGCCAAGTCTCCAGGGGAGGGTACGGGGAGCTGTTTTTT.

The chain carries TRBV3-1 (or the pseudogene TRBV3-2) and TRBJ2-4; possibly TRBD2 for D (6 bases). Germline assignment: CDR1 LGHDT and CDR2 YNNKEL (reference sequence). Trimming pared 5 bases from V and 0 bases from J, leaving 8 bases between. The CDR3 has 14 amino acids. In nucleotides, the CDR3 is TGTGCCAGCAGCACGGGACTAGCCAAAAACATTCAGTACTTC. It encodes CASSTGLAKNIQYF.

The rearrangement links TRBV7-9 to TRBJ2-2, with D maybe TRBD1 (6 bases). V lost 4 bases, J lost 6 bases, and 15 bases lay in between. Germline V gene sequence: CDR1 SEHNR, CDR2 FQNEAQ (reference sequence). The CDR3 spans 15 residues. The CDR3 nucleotides are TGTGCCAGCAGCTCCCCCGGGACATATCCCGGGGAGCTGTTTTTT. Translation: CASSSPGTYPGELFF.

CDR3 in amino acids: CASSPRGLNTEAFF. CDR3 DNA: TGTGCCAGCAGCCCAAGGGGGCTGAACACTGAAGCTTTCTTT. The V and J genes are TRBV14 and TRBJ1-1; TRBD1 matches 7 bases. The V and J ends lost 4 bases and 0 bases, in that order; junction bases with no gene match: 2. This CDR3 has 14 residues. Per the germline V gene, CDR1 is SGHDN and CDR2 is FVKESK.

This clone showed up just a few times. The chain has TRBV27 and TRBJ2-7; D may be TRBD2 (5 bases). CDR1 and CDR2 (germline): MNHEY, SMNVEV (reference sequence). Trimming took off 6 bases at V and 0 bases at J, with 15 bases between the two ends. This CDR3 region has 15 residues. The CDR3 loop is CASRALALVSYEQYF. In DNA, the CDR3 is TGTGCCAGCAGGGCCCTAGCCTTAGTCTCCTACGAGCAGTACTTC.

The rearrangement joins TRBV7-9 to TRBJ2-5; 8 nucleotides match TRBD1. Trimming cost V 6 bases and J 2 bases; bases outside gene matches: 8. The CDR3 length is 15 residues. The germline V gene has CDR1 SEHNR and CDR2 FQNEAQ (reference sequence). The CDR3 protein is CASRPRTGRQETQYF. In DNA, the CDR3 is TGTGCCAGCAGACCAAGGACAGGGCGACAAGAGACCCAGTACTTC.

J is TRBJ1-3 and V is TRBV2; D not certain. This CDR3 spans 12 amino acids. Trimming took off 4 bases at V and 4 bases at J, with 5 bases between the two ends. The germline CDR1 and CDR2 sequences are SNHLY and FYNNEI. The CDR3 DNA is TGTGCCAGCAGTGGGGCGGGAAACACCATATATTTT. It specifies CASSGAGNTIYF.

This clone is a singleton in its sample. The chain combines TRBV4-3 with TRBJ2-7, with D possibly TRBD1 on 6 matching bases. Trimming took off 0 bases at V and 1 base at J, with 10 bases between the two ends. This CDR3 has 15 residues. Germline CDR1 is LGHNA and CDR2 is YSLEER. CDR3 loop: CASSQDADRSYEQYF. DNA of the CDR3: TGCGCCAGCAGCCAAGACGCCGACAGGTCCTACGAGCAGTACTTC.

CDR3 in DNA: TGTGCCAGCAGCTTGGGGGAACAGGCGTATGGCTACACCTTC. This gives the protein CASSLGEQAYGYTF. V gene TRBV5-4 combines with J gene TRBJ1-2; perhaps TRBD1 as D (5 bases). Germline V gene lookup returns CDR1 SGHNT and CDR2 YYREEE (reference sequence). V was pared by 0 bases and J by 5 bases, with 11 bases between. The CDR3 sequence is 14 residues long.

This clone appeared a few times. The V call is TRBV5-1, the J call TRBJ1-3; D is unclear. Germline V gene sequence: CDR1 SGHRS, CDR2 YFSETQ. The CDR3 loop spans 13 amino acids. V gave up 0 bases and J gave up 10 bases, with 11 bases separating them. DNA for the CDR3: TGCGCCAGCAGCTTGGTCCCACAAACAACCATATATTTT. Protein: CASSLVPQTTIYF.

The rearrangement links TRBV19 to TRBJ1-2; TRBD1 agrees at 9 bases. Germline loops: CDR1 LNHDA, CDR2 SQIVND (reference sequence). The junction had 8 bases not matched to a gene; V was cut back by 4 bases and J by 5 bases. The CDR3 extends over 15 amino acids. CDR3 nucleotides: TGTGCCAGTAGTAGGCTGGGACAGGGTAATTATGGCTACACCTTC. Translating it yields CASSRLGQGNYGYTF. The full variable domain, in which reference TRBV19 and TRBJ1-2 provide the parts outside the CDR3, is DGGITQSPKYLFRKEGQNVTLSCEQNLNHDAMYWYRQDPGQGLRLIYYSQIVNDFQKGDIAEGYSVSREKKESFPLTVTSAQKNPTAFYLCASSRLGQGNYGYTFGSGTRLTVV.

This clone turned up a few times. A junction end diverges from the germline sequence, so it may reflect a read error. The chain links TRBV5-4 to TRBJ1-2, with D perhaps matching TRBD1 (5 bases). CDR1 is SGHNT, CDR2 YYREEE, per germline (reference sequence). CDR3 length equals 15 residues. The CDR3 is CASSSALGTKYGYTF. In DNA, the CDR3 is TGTGCCAGCAGCTCCGCCCTAGGGACTAAGTATGGCTACACCTTC.

This chain joins TRBV27 and TRBJ2-2, with D possibly matching TRBD2 (5 bases). V lost 5 bases and J 6 bases, leaving 16 bases between the germline ends. CDR3 length: 15 amino acids. The germline V gene has CDR1 MNHEY and CDR2 SMNVEV (reference sequence). CDR3 in amino acids: CASSPRARTAGELFF. The CDR3 DNA reads as TGTGCCAGCAGTCCCCGGGCGAGGACTGCCGGGGAGCTGTTTTTT.

This clone showed up just once. This rearrangement joins TRBV6-1 to TRBJ1-1, with no clear D. The CDR3 runs to 13 residues. Trimming removed 3 bases from V and 1 base from J, with 6 bases in between. From germline, CDR1 is MNHNS and CDR2 SASEGT. CDR3 loop: CASSERQNTEAFF. The CDR3, as DNA: TGTGCCAGCAGTGAGAGGCAGAACACTGAAGCTTTCTTT.